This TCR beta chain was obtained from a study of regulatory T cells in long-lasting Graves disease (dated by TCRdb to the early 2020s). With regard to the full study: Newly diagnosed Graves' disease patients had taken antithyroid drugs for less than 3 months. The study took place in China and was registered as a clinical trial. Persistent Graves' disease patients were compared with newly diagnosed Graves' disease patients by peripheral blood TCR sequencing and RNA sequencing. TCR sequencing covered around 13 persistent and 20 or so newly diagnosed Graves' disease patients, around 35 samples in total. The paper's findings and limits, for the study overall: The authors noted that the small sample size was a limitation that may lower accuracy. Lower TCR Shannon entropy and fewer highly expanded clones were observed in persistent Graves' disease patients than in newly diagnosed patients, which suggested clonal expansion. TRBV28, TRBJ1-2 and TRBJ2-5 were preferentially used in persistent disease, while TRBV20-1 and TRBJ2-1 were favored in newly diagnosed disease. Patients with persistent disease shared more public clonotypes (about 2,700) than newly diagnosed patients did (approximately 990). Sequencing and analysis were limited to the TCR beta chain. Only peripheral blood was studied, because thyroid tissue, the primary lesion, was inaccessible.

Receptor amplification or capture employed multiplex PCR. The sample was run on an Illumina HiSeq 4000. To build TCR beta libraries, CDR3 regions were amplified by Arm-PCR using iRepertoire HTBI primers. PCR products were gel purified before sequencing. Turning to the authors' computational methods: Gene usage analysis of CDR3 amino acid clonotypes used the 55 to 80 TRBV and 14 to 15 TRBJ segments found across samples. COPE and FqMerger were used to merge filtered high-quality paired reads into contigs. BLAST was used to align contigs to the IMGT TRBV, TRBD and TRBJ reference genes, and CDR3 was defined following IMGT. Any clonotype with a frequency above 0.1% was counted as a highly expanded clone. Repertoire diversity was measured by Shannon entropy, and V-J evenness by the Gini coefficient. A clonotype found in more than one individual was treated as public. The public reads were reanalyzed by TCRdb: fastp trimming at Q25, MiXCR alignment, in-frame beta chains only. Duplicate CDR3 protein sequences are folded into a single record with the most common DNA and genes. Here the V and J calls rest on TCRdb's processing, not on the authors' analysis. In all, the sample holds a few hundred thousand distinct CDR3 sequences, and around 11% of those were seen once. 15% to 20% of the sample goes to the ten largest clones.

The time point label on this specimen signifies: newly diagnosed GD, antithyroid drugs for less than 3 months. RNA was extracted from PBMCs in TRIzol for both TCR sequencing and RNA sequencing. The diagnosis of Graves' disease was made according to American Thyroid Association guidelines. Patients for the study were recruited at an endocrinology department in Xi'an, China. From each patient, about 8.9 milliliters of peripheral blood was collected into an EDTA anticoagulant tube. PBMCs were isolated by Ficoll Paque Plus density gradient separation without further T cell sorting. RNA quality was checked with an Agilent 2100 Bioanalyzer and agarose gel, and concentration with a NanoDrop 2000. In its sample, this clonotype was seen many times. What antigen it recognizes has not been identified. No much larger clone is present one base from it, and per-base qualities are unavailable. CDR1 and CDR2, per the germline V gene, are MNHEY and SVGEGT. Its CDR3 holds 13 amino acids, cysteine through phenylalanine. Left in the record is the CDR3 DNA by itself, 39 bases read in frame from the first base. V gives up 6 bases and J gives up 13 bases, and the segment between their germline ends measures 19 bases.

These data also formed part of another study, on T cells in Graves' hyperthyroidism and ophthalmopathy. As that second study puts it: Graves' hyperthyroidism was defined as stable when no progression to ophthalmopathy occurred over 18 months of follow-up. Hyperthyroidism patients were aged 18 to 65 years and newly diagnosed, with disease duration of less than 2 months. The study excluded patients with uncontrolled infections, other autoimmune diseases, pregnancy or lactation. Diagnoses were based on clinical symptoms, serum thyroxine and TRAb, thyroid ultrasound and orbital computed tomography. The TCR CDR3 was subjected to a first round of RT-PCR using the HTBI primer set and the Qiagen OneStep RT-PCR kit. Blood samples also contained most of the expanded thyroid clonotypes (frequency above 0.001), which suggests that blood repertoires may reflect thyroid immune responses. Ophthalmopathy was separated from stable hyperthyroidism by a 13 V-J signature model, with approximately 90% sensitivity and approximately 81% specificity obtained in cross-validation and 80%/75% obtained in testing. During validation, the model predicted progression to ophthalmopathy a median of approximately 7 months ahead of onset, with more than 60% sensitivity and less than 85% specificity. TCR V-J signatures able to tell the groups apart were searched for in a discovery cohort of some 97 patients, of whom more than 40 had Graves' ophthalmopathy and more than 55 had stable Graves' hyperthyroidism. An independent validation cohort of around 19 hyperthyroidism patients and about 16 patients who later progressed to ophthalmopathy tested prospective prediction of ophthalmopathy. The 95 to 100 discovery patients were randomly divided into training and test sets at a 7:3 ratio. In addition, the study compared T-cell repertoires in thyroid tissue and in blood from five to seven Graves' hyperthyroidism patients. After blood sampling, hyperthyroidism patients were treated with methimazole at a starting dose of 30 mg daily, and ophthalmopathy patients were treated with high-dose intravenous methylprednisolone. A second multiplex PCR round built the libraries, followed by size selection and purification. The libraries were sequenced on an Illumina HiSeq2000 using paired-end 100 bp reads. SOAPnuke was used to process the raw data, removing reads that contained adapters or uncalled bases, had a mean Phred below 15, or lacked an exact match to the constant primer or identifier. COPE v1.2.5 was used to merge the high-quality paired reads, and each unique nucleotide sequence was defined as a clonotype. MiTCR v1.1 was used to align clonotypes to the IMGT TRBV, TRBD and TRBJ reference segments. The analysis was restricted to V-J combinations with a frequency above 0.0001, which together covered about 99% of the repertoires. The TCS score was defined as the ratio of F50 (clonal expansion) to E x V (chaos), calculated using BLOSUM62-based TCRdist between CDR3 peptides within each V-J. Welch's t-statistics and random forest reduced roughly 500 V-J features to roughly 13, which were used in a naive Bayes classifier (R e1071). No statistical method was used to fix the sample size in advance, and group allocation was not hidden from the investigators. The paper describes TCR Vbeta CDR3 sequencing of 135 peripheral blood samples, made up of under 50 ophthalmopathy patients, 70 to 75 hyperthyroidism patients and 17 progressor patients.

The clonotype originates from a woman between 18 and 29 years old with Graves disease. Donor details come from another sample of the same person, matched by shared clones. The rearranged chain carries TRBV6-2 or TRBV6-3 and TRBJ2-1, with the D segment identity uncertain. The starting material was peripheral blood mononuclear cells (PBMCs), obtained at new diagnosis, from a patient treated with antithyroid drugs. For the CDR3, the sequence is CASSPSLWRQQFF. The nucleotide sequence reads TGTGCCAGCAGCCCTTCTCTATGGCGCCAACAGTTCTTC.